This TCR beta chain was recovered during a study of identical twins. Study-wide points: One should note that invariant MAIT and iNKT cells could partly confound zero-insertion analyses. For out-of-frame alpha sequences shared by twins, low generation probability was in excess.

TCRdb re-analysed the 5' RACE reads in MiXCR, keeping a single row per CDR3 protein. Of approximately 600,000 distinct CDR3 sequences listed, around 9.6% are singletons. The germline V and J ends were trimmed by 3 bases and 3 bases, with 18 bases remaining between them. This CDR3 has 17 amino acids. Germline CDR1 and CDR2: LNHDA and SQIVND (reference sequence). Details on this clonotype: Its antigen is unknown.

The sample also formed part of further work on yellow fever vaccine responses in identical twins.

J is TRBJ2-1 and V is TRBV19; tentatively, D is TRBD2 (5 bases). The sequence derives from a woman between 18 and 29 years old in good health. The source material was PBMCs. In DNA form, the CDR3 reads TGTGCCAGTAGTATGGGGTCCGGGCGGGCGATCTACAATGAGCAGTTCTTC. It translates to CASSMGSGRAIYNEQFF.